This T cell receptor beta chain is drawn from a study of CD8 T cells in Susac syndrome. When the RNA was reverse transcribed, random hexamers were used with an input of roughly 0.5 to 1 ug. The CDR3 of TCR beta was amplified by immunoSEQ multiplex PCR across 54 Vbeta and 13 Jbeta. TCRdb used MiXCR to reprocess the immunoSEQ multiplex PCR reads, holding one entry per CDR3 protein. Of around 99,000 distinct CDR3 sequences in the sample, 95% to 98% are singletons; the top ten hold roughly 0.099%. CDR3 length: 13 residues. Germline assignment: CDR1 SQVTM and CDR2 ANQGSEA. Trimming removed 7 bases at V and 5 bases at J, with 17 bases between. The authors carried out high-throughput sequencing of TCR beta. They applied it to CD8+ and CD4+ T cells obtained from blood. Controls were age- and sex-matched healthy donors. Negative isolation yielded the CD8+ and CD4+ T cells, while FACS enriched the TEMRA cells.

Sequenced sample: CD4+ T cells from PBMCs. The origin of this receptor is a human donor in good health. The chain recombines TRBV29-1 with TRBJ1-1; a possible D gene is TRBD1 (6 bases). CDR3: CSARWGAQTEAFF. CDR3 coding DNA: TGCAGCGCAAGGTGGGGGGCGCAGACTGAAGCTTTCTTT.